Here is one T cell receptor beta chain with its context. Its antigen is not yet known. No much larger clone is present one base from it, and per-base qualities are unavailable. V was cut back by 5 bases and J by 2 bases, leaving a gap of 19 bases between them. The CDR3 goes from the cysteine to the phenylalanine over 16 residues. The sequence is cut down to CDR3 DNA, 48 bases in frame from base 1. The germline V gene specifies MDHEN as CDR1 and SYDVKM as CDR2. The sample comes from a study of blood T cell repertoires in COVID-19 (dated by TCRdb to about 2020). Study-wide context: Collaborator samples came from the United States, Italy and Spain and covered acute and convalescent phases of COVID-19. The sample metadata nearly always contained a de-identified subject ID, COVID-19 status, age in years and sex. Where available, HLA class I and class II types were obtained from metadata supplied by the sample provider rather than from assay-based typing. Samples came from the ongoing ImmuneRACE study (first 160 participants) plus 1,254 subjects from 6 global collaborators. The repertoires were made available in a free public database intended to serve as a resource for research on the immune response to SARS-CoV-2. The dataset comprised deeply sampled blood TCRbeta repertoires from subjects exposed to, actively infected with, or recovered from COVID-19. The material from the prospective study consisted of cDNA or gDNA derived from T cells, B-cell-depleted T cells, or PBMCs. What the study reported, not specific to this receptor: Clinical and demographic metadata were provided uncurated, with the amount varying by source and participant.

TCRbeta CDR3 regions were amplified from genomic DNA by means of the immunoSEQ Assay, a bias-controlled multiplex PCR. Turning to the authors' computational methods: The number of nucleated cells in each sample was estimated from the amplification of reference gene primers within the assay. Sequence reads were collapsed and filtered to measure the absolute abundance of every unique TCRbeta CDR3 rearrangement. For each sample, productive Simpson clonality was calculated as the square root of Simpson's diversity index across productive rearrangements. The table was pulled from immuneACCESS by TCRdb, which kept in-frame rearrangements only. Such tables lose some clones; where checked, under half of the loss comes from unresolved V genes, and the rest has no known cause. V and J calls and clone size are those listed in that table; D and trimming were worked out from the DNA. The sample table lists 63,000 or so clones, 81% of them with a count of one. The ten top clones hold around a tenth of the sample.

Collaborating institutions collected whole blood in K2EDTA tubes following their own protocols. For TCRbeta analysis, collaborators shipped samples in one of three forms: frozen whole blood, isolated PBMCs, or DNA extracted from either of those sample types. Recombination joined TRBV28 with TRBJ2-7, and possibly TRBD2, on 5 matching bases. Input material: peripheral blood. The clonotype originates from a human donor in a cohort sampled during active COVID-19. The DNA sequence reads TGTGCCAGCAGTGCCCTCGGGCGGGCCCGACCCTACGAGCAGTACTTC. It encodes CASSALGRARPYEQYF.